This T cell receptor beta chain stems from a study of molecular identifiers for immune sequencing clone quantification. Trimming took 2 bases from V and 5 from J, leaving 6 bases between them. This CDR3 is built from 12 residues. Germline V lookup: CDR1 SGHVS, CDR2 FQNEAQ. Ten or more counts support this clonotype. TCRdb fed the PCR reads into MiXCR, producing one record per CDR3 protein. The sample has 550,000 to 750,000 distinct CDR3 sequences, 20% seen once. This TCR was sampled from a human donor in good health. Some libraries in this study had Jurkat cell RNA spiked in. The chain recombines TRBV7-8 with TRBJ2-5, with D hard to call. Sequenced material: naive CD8+ T cells from blood, with Jurkat cell RNA spiked in. The subset: FACS-sorted CD8+CD4-CCR7+CD45RA+ naive T cells. As DNA, the CDR3 is TGTGCCAGCAGCTTATTCTTGGAGACCCAGTACTTC. Protein: CASSLFLETQYF.